Detailed here is one T cell receptor (beta chain). This clonotype was counted at least ten times. Its antigen is not yet known. Per-base qualities were not stored, and no clone one base away is much larger. The protocol used for the library was RT-PCR. Sequencing relied on an Illumina HiSeq 2500. TCRdb ran its own pipeline on the public reads, namely fastp trimming at Q25 and MiXCR clone calling, and kept in-frame beta chains. For every CDR3 protein sequence, its rows merge into one entry that carries the most common genes and DNA. This sample gives under 200,000 distinct CDR3 sequences in total; about 10% of them show up just once. Roughly a third of the sample goes to the ten largest clones. The sample originates from a study of response to subunit inactivated influenza vaccine (dated 2018 in TCRdb). Background for the entire study: Deep quantitative profiling of the T cell receptor repertoire was used in the study to follow responses to a trivalent subunit inactivated influenza vaccine.

There are 15 amino acids in the CDR3, from cysteine to phenylalanine inclusive. This entry keeps only the CDR3 DNA: 45 bases, framed from base 1. V loses 2 bases of germline sequence and J loses 2 bases, and the interval between the two ends is 14 bases. CDR1 and CDR2 (SGHDT, YYEEEE) derive from the germline V gene. Study-wide conclusions, independent of this receptor: According to the authors, only a limited number of new T cells may be recruited by each seasonal influenza vaccination.

This TCR was recovered from a man aged 45 to 70 who received an inactivated influenza vaccine. Donor details come from another sample of the same person, matched by shared clones. This chain is built from TRBV5-6 and TRBJ2-7; D gene: possibly TRBD1, on 5 matching bases. The specimen was CD8+ T cells sorted from PBMCs, collected around 25 months after vaccination. CDR3 reads: CASSFWTPATYEQYF. Read as DNA, the sequence is TGTGCCAGCAGCTTCTGGACACCGGCGACCTACGAGCAGTACTTC.